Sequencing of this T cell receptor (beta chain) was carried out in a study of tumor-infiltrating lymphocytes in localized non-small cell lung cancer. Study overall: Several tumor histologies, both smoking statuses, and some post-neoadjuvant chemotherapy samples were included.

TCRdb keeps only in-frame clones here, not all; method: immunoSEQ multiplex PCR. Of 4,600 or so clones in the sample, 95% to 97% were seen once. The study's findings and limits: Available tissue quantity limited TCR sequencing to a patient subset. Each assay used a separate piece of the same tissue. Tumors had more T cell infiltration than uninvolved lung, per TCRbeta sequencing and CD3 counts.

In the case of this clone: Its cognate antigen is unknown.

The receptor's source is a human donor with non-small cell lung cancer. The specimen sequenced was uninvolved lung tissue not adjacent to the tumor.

The CDR3 region has the DNA TGCAGCGTTGAAGATCCCGACAGGAGCTCCTACAATGAGCAGTTCTTC. This sequence encodes CSVEDPDRSSYNEQFF. J is TRBJ2-1 and V is TRBV29-1, with a possible D match to TRBD1 (6 bases). The CDR3 is 16 residues long. Trimming took 0 bases from V and 0 from J, leaving 12 bases between them. Germline V lookup: CDR1 SQVTM, CDR2 ANQGSEA.